Listed below are T cell receptor beta chains from one sample, sequenced in a study of memory CD4+ T cells and cytomegalovirus serostatus. Sequencing used immunoSEQ multiplex PCR; TCRdb keeps in-frame clones, though not all of them. This sample has over 50,000 clones, with roughly 79% found just once. The sequencing sample was made of memory CD4+ T cells from blood. Receptor source: an adult in good health and CMV-seronegative. Each CDR3 is given with its conserved first and last residue. D genes are given only for firm matches. Clone size is stated in some rows and not others, as once, few, many or a class when expanded.

j_call clone_size d_call v_call cdr3_nt cdr3_aa
TRBJ2-7 NA TRBD1 TRBV10-3 TGTGCCATCAGGGATCCGGGACAGGCGGGGTACGAGCAGTACTTC CAIRDPGQAGYEQYF
TRBJ2-5 NA NA TRBV5-4 TGTGCCAGCACCCTAACCGGGGGGGACAGCCAGTACTTC CASTLTGGDSQYF
TRBJ2-7 NA NA TRBV11-1 TGTGCCAGCAGCTTAAGACTTGTGAACGAGCAGTACTTC CASSLRLVNEQYF
TRBJ1-1 NA NA TRBV19 TGTGCCAGTAGTATTTTGTGGGACACTGAAGCTTTCTTT CASSILWDTEAFF
TRBJ1-1 few NA TRBV10-3 TGTGCCATCAGGGATTCGGGGGGAGACACTGAAGCTTTCTTT CAIRDSGGDTEAFF
TRBJ1-1 NA NA TRBV14 TGTGCCAGCAGCCAAGATCGATTTTGGGGGGACACTGAAGCTTTCTTT CASSQDRFWGDTEAFF
TRBJ1-2 NA NA TRBV19 TGTGCCAGTAGTAGCCGGACTAACTATGGCTACACCTTC CASSSRTNYGYTF
TRBJ1-1 NA NA TRBV28 TGTGCCAGCTATTATGAAATCGGGCAGGTTATGAACACTGAAGCTTTCTTT CASYYEIGQVMNTEAFF
TRBJ2-3 once TRBD2 TRBV4-3 TGCGCCAGCAGCCTACTAACGGGAGGGCCAGATACGCAGTATTTT CASSLLTGGPDTQYF
TRBJ2-3 NA NA TRBV7-2 TGTGCCAGCAGCTTAGGAGGGGGTCGCACAGATACGCAGTATTTT CASSLGGGRTDTQYF
TRBJ1-3 NA NA TRBV5-1 TGCGCCAGCAGCTTGGCCGGAACCTCGCGGCTGAACACCATATATTTT CASSLAGTSRLNTIYF
TRBJ1-3 NA NA TRBV9 TGTGCCAGCAGCGTAGAAGGTTCATCTGGAAACACCATATATTTT CASSVEGSSGNTIYF
TRBJ2-1 NA TRBD1 TRBV7-2 TGTGCCAGCAGGAAGGACAGGGTAGGGACCTACAATGAGCAGTTCTTC CASRKDRVGTYNEQFF
TRBJ1-3 NA NA TRBV14 TGTGCCAGCAGCCGAGACAGATCCTCTGGAAACACCATATATTTT CASSRDRSSGNTIYF
TRBJ1-5 NA TRBD1 TRBV6-6 TGTGCCAGCAGACCCGACAGGGGGGAAGGTCAGCCCCAGCATTTT CASRPDRGEGQPQHF
TRBJ2-1 NA NA TRBV29-1 TGCAGCGTTGCAGGGTCGACCTACAATGAGCAGTTCTTC CSVAGSTYNEQFF